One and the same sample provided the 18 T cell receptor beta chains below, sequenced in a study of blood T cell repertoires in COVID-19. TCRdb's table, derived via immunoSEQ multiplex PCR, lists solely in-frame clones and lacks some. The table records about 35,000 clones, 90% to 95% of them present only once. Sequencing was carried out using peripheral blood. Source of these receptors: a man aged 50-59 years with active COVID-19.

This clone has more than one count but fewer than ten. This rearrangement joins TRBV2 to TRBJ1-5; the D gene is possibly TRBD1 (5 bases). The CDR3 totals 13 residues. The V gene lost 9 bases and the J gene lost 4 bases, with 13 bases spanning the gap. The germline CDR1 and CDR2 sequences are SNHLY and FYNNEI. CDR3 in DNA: TGTGCCAGTTCACAGGAGGGGAATCAGCCCCAGCATTTT. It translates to CASSQEGNQPQHF.

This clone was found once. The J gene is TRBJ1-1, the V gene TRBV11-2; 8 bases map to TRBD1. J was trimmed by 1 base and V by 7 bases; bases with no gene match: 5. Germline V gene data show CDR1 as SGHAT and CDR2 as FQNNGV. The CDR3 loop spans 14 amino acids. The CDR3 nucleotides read TGTGCCAGCACCAGGGACAGGCAGAACACTGAAGCTTTCTTT. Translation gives CASTRDRQNTEAFF.

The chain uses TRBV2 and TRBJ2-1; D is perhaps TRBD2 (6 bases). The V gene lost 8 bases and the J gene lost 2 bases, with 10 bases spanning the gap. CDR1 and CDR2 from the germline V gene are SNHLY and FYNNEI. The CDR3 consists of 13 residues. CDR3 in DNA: TGTGCCAGCTCGGGACTGGCCTACAATGAGCAGTTCTTC. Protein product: CASSGLAYNEQFF.

CDR3 DNA: TGTGCCAGTAGTATAGACGGGAATGGGGCAGATACGCAGTATTTT. Residues: CASSIDGNGADTQYF. The rearrangement uses TRBV19 and TRBJ2-3; tentative D call: TRBD2 (5 bases). Germline loops: CDR1 LNHDA, CDR2 SQIVND (reference sequence). The CDR3 length is 15 residues. V was clipped by 0 bases and J by 4 bases, with 11 bases between them.

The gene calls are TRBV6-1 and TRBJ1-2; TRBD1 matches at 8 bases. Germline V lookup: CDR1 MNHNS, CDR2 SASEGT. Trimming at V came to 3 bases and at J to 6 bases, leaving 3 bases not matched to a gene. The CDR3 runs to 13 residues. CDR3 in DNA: TGTGCCAGCAGTGAGGACAGGGCGAATGGCTACACCTTC. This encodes CASSEDRANGYTF.

CDR3: CASSQKFGQDTNYGYTF. CDR3 nucleotide sequence: TGCGCCAGCAGCCAAAAATTTGGACAGGACACTAACTATGGCTACACCTTC. The chain joins TRBV4-1 to TRBJ1-2; TRBD1 matches at 7 bases. V dropped 2 bases and J dropped 0; count of bases not matched to a gene: 9. Germline CDR1 is MGHRA and CDR2 is YSYEKL. The CDR3 is 17 residues long.

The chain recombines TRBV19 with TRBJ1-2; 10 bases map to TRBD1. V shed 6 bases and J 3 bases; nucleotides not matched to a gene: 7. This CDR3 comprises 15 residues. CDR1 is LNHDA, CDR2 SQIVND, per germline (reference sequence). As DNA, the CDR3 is TGTGCCAGTAGGACAGACAGGGGGCCATACTATGGCTACACCTTC. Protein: CASRTDRGPYYGYTF.

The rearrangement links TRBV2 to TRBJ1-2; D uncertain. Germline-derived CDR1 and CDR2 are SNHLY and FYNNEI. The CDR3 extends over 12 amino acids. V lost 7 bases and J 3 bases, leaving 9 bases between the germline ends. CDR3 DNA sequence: TGTGCCAGCACGGAAACAGACTATGGCTACACCTTC. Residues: CASTETDYGYTF.

The CDR3 here is CASSFKQGAGTEAFF. The CDR3 coding sequence is TGTGCCAGCAGCTTTAAACAGGGGGCGGGTACTGAAGCTTTCTTT. The chain links TRBV5-4 to TRBJ1-1; 9 bases align to TRBD1. With V trimmed by 2 bases and J by 5 bases, 7 bases remained unmatched. CDR3 length: 15 amino acids. Germline lookup yields CDR1 SGHNT and CDR2 YYREEE (reference sequence).

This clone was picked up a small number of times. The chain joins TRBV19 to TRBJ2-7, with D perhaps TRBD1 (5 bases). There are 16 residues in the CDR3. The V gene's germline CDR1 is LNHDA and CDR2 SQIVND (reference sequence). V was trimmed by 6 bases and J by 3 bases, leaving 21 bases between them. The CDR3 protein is CASSSGRGRVHYEQYF. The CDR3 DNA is TGTGCCAGTAGCTCCGGGCGTGGCAGGGTGCACTACGAGCAGTACTTC.

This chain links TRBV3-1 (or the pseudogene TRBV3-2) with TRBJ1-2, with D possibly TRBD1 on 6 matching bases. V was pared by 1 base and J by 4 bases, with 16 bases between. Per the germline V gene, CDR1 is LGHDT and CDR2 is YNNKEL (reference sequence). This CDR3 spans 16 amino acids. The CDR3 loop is CASSQGGGGLGYGYTF. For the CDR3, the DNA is TGTGCCAGCAGCCAAGGGGGTGGGGGCCTCGGCTATGGCTACACCTTC.

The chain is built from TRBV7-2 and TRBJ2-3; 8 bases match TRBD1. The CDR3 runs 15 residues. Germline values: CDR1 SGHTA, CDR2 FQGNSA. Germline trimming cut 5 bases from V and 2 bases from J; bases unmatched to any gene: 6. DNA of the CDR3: TGTGCCAGCAGCATGACAGGGGCACACACAGATACGCAGTATTTT. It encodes CASSMTGAHTDTQYF.

As DNA, the CDR3 is TGTGCCTCAAGGGGGCCAATCTCTGGGGCCAACGTCCTGACTTTC. Translation gives CASRGPISGANVLTF. This sequence joins TRBV11-1 and TRBJ2-6; 7 nucleotides line up with TRBD1. Germline CDR1 is SGHAT and CDR2 is FQDESV (reference sequence). This CDR3 contains 15 residues. With 11 bases clipped from V and 0 bases from J, the junction kept 7 bases outside the gene matches.

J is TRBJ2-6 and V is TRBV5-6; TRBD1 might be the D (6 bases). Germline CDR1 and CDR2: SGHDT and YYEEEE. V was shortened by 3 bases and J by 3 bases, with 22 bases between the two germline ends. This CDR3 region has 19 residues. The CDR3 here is CASSSSGQGNIFGANVLTF. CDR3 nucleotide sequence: TGTGCCAGCAGCTCGTCCGGCCAGGGGAATATCTTTGGGGCCAACGTCCTGACTTTC. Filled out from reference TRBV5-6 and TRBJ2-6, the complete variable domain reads DAGVTQSPTHLIKTRGQQVTLRCSPKSGHDTVSWYQQALGQGPQFIFQYYEEEERQRGNFPDRFSGHQFPNYSSELNVNALLLGDSALYLCASSSSGQGNIFGANVLTFGAGSRLTVL.

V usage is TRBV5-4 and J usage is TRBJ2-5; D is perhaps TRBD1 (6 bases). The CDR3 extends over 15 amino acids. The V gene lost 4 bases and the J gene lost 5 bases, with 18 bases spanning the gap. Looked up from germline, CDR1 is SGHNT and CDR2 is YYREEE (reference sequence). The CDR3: CASSPDRAIQETQYF. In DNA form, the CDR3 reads TGTGCCAGCAGCCCGGACAGAGCGATACAGGAGACCCAGTACTTC.

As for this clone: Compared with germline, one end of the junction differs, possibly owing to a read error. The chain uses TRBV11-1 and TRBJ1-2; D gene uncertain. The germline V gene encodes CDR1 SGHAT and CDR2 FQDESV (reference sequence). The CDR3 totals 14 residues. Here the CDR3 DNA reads TGTGCCGGCAGCTCATACACAACCAACTATGGCTACACCTTC. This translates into CAGSSYTTNYGYTF.

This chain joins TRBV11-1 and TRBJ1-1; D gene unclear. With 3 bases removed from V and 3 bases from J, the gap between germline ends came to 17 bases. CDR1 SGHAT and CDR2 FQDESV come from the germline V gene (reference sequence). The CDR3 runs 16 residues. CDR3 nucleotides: TGTGCCAGCAGCTTGGTTACGTGGCAGGAGGACACTGAAGCTTTCTTT. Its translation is CASSLVTWQEDTEAFF.

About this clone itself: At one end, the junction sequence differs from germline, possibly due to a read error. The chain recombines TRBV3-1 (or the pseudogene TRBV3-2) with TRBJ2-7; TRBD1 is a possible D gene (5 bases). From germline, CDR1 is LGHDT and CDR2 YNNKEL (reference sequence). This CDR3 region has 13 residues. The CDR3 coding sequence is TGTGCCAGCAGCCAAGATTCAAAGGCGACAGCAAGCTTC. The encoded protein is CASSQDSKATASF.